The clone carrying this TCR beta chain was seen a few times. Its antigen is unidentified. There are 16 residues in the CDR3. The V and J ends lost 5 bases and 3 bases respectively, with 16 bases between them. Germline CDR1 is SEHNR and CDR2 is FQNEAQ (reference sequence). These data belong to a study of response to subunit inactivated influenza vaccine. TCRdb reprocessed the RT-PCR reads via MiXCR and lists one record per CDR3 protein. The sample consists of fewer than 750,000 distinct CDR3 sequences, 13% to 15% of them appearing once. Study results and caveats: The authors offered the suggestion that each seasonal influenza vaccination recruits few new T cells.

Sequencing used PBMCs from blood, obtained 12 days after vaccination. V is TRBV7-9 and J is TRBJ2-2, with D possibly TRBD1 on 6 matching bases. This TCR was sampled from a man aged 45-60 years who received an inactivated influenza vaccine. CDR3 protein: CASSPPTGSDTGELFF. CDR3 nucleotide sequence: TGTGCCAGCAGCCCCCCCACAGGGTCGGACACCGGGGAGCTGTTTTTT.